The 11 T cell receptor beta chains presented below share a single source sample, sequenced in a study of shared clonotypes between healthy human individuals. Libraries were prepared by immunoSEQ multiplex PCR; TCRdb keeps only in-frame clonotypes and omits some of them. Among around 2.1 million clones listed, around 95% were seen once. Specimen: naive CD4+ T cells sorted from blood. Noted subset: CD45RA+ positively selected. The receptors here all came from a man in his late teens or twenties in good health.

The chain has TRBV7-2 and TRBJ1-2; 7 bases are a match to TRBD1. The CDR3 sequence is 15 residues long. CDR1 is SGHTA and CDR2 is FQGNSA in the germline V gene. V lost 0 bases, J lost 5 bases, and 6 bases stayed unmatched. This chain's CDR3 is CASSLAPGTEYGYTF. The CDR3 coding sequence is TGTGCCAGCAGCTTAGCCCCCGGGACAGAGTATGGCTACACCTTC. Based on the CDR3 plus reference TRBV7-2 and TRBJ1-2, the full variable domain is GAGVSQSPSNKVTEKGKDVELRCDPISGHTALYWYRQSLGQGLEFLIYFQGNSAPDKSGLPSDRFSAERTGGSVSTLTIQRTQQEDSAVYLCASSLAPGTEYGYTFGSGTRLTVV.

The rearrangement joins TRBV30 to TRBJ1-4, with D uncertain. With 3 bases removed from V and 7 bases from J, the gap between germline ends came to 15 bases. In germline, CDR1 is GTSNPN, CDR2 SVGIG (reference sequence). CDR3 length equals 14 residues. The CDR3 DNA follows: TGTGCCTGGAGGAGGGCAGGACCTGGTGAAAAACTGTTTTTT. Amino acid sequence: CAWRRAGPGEKLFF.

Comment on this clone: The same CDR3 can be traced to other DNA sequences in this sample. The V call is TRBV18, the J call TRBJ2-2; no clear D gene. This CDR3 spans 15 amino acids. Trimming took 0 bases from V and 2 from J, leaving 7 bases between them. CDR1 KGHSH and CDR2 LQKENI come from the germline V gene. CDR3: CASSPPAGNTGELFF. The CDR3 nucleotides read TGTGCCAGCTCACCACCGGCAGGAAACACCGGGGAGCTGTTTTTT.

The chain joins TRBV18 to TRBJ2-7, with TRBD1 identical over 7 bases. This CDR3 contains 14 residues. The junction had 8 bases not matched to a gene; V was cut back by 5 bases and J by 4 bases. Germline V gene lookup returns CDR1 KGHSH and CDR2 LQKENI. In DNA, the CDR3 is TGTGCCAGCTCATCGACCGGGACAGCTTACGAGCAGTACTTC. It translates to CASSSTGTAYEQYF.

The gene calls are TRBV2 and TRBJ2-6, with 8 bases that match TRBD1. This CDR3 spans 18 amino acids. CDR1 SNHLY and CDR2 FYNNEI come from the germline V gene. J lost 5 bases, V lost 2 bases, and 11 bases had no gene match. CDR3 DNA: TGTGCCAGCAGTGAACCGGACAGGGTAAAGCGGTGGGCCAACGTCCTGACTTTC. Protein sequence: CASSEPDRVKRWANVLTF.

V is TRBV4-1 and J is TRBJ2-1; a weak D match, TRBD1 (5 bases). Trimming cost V 0 bases and J 5 bases, with 14 bases left between them. The germline V gene encodes CDR1 MGHRA and CDR2 YSYEKL. This CDR3 contains 16 residues. CDR3 nucleotide sequence: TGCGCCAGCAGCCAAGATTCGACAGTAACTAACAATGAGCAGTTCTTC. Residues: CASSQDSTVTNNEQFF.

The chain carries TRBV7-9 and TRBJ1-1; D remains ambiguous. The CDR3 is made up of 13 amino acids. The V end was cut by 5 bases, the J end by 3 bases, with 10 bases between. CDR1 is SEHNR, CDR2 FQNEAQ, per germline (reference sequence). The CDR3 is CASSVALDTEAFF. The CDR3 DNA is TGTGCCAGCAGCGTGGCCCTGGACACTGAAGCTTTCTTT. Filled out from reference TRBV7-9 and TRBJ1-1, the complete variable domain reads DTGVSQNPRHKITKRGQNVTFRCDPISEHNRLYWYRQTLGQGPEFLTYFQNEAQLEKSRLLSDRFSAERPKGSFSTLEIQRTEQGDSAMYLCASSVALDTEAFFGQGTRLTVV.

The rearrangement links TRBV30 to TRBJ2-1, with 9 bases aligning to TRBD2. Germline-derived CDR1 and CDR2 are GTSNPN and SVGIG (reference sequence). This CDR3 has 15 amino acids. J was trimmed by 5 bases and V by 0 bases; bases with no gene match: 5. The CDR3 protein is CAWSVLAGNHNEQFF. The CDR3, as DNA: TGTGCCTGGAGTGTGCTAGCGGGGAACCACAATGAGCAGTTCTTC. Full variable domain (rest looked up from reference TRBV30 and TRBJ2-1): SQTIHQWPATLVQPVGSPLSLECTVEGTSNPNLYWYRQAAGRGLQLLFYSVGIGQISSEVPQNLSASRPQDRQFILSSKKLLLSDSGFYLCAWSVLAGNHNEQFFGPGTRLTVL.

The chain uses TRBV5-6 and TRBJ1-5; D uncertain. The germline CDR1 and CDR2 sequences are SGHDT and YYEEEE. The V end lost 1 base, the J end lost 1 base, and 3 bases lay between the germline ends. The length of the CDR3 is 13 residues. The CDR3 loop is CASSLQSNQPQHF. CDR3 sequence (DNA): TGTGCCAGCAGCTTGCAAAGCAATCAGCCCCAGCATTTT.

The rearrangement uses TRBV11-3 and TRBJ1-1; 7 bases line up with TRBD1. There are 15 residues in the CDR3. After removal of 0 bases from V and 5 bases from J, the junction contained 6 bases not matched to a gene. Germline V gives CDR1 SGHNT, CDR2 YENEEA. For the CDR3, the DNA is TGTGCCAGCAGCTTAGATGACAGGGTTGGGACTGAAGCTTTCTTT. Amino acids: CASSLDDRVGTEAFF. Using reference TRBV11-3 and TRBJ1-1 for the parts outside the CDR3, the full variable domain is EAGVVQSPRYKIIEKKQPVAFWCNPISGHNTLYWYLQNLGQGPELLIRYENEEAVDDSQLPKDRFSAERLKGVDSTLKIQPAELGDSAVYLCASSLDDRVGTEAFFGQGTRLTVV.

The CDR3 coding sequence is TGTGCCAGCAGCGAACCCACAGGGGGCACGACAGATACGCAGTATTTT. Translated, it gives CASSEPTGGTTDTQYF. V and J are TRBV7-9 and TRBJ2-3; TRBD1 matches at 9 bases. The CDR3 has 16 amino acids. Unmatched junction bases numbered 9, after V lost 5 bases and J lost 3 bases. Germline assignment: CDR1 SEHNR and CDR2 FQNEAQ (reference sequence).